This T cell receptor (beta chain) was obtained from a study of blood T cell repertoires in COVID-19 (dated by TCRdb to 2018 to 2021). Regarding the research as a whole: Samples from collaborators originated in the United States, Italy and Spain and spanned both the acute and convalescent phases of COVID-19. The dataset comprised deeply sampled blood TCRbeta repertoires from subjects exposed to, actively infected with, or recovered from COVID-19. The repertoires were made available in a free public database intended to serve as a resource for research on the immune response to SARS-CoV-2. The prospective study material was composed of cDNA or gDNA derived from T cells, B-cell-depleted T cells, or PBMCs. The samples were drawn from the first 160 participants of the ongoing ImmuneRACE study and from 1,254 subjects provided by 6 global collaborators. Where available, HLA class I and class II types were obtained from metadata supplied by the sample provider rather than from assay-based typing. Nearly every sample came with metadata listing a de-identified subject ID, COVID-19 status, age in years and sex. Findings and caveats that apply to the study as a whole: The amount of clinical and demographic metadata varied by source and participant and was provided uncurated.

One collaborating source in Seattle enrolled patients during active infection and followed them longitudinally through the course of disease. The collaborating institutions used their own protocols to collect whole blood in K2EDTA tubes. For TCRbeta analysis, collaborators shipped samples in one of three forms: frozen whole blood, isolated PBMCs, or DNA extracted from either of those sample types. TCRbeta CDR3 regions were amplified from genomic DNA by means of the immunoSEQ Assay, a bias-controlled multiplex PCR. The original methods were these. The number of nucleated cells in each sample was estimated by amplification of reference gene primers within the assay. Sequence reads were collapsed and filtered to measure the absolute abundance of every unique TCRbeta CDR3 rearrangement. For each sample, productive Simpson clonality was calculated as the square root of Simpson's diversity index across productive rearrangements. TCRdb limited this immuneACCESS table to in-frame rearrangements with V and J called. A share of clones is missing; checked studies link under half to unresolved V genes, and the rest is unexplained. The V and J calls and clone size come from that table; D and trimming were worked out from the DNA. In this sample the table shows about 60,000 clones, over 60% of which occur a single time. The ten largest clonotypes hold 4.8% of the sample.

Taken from cysteine to phenylalanine, the CDR3 has 13 residues. Only the CDR3 portion is preserved as DNA: 39 bases, with reading frame beginning at the first base. Per the germline V gene (reference sequence), SEHNR is the CDR1 and FQNEAQ is the CDR2. V gives up 3 bases and J gives up 5 bases, and the segment between their germline ends measures 10 bases. A note on this clone: What antigen it recognizes has not been identified. There are no base qualities to consult, and no much larger clone falls within one base.

This TCR was sampled from an older woman with COVID-19, enrolled during active disease. This receptor chain uses TRBV7-9 and TRBJ2-5; a tentative D call is TRBD1 (6 bases match). The specimen was peripheral blood. CDR3 loop: CASSFQGLETQYF. The nucleotide sequence reads as follows: TGTGCCAGCAGCTTTCAGGGGTTGGAGACCCAGTACTTC.